The following is a T cell receptor (beta chain) sequence with its context. Read coverage stops 3 residues before the CDR3 terminus; the germline J gene supplies the remainder. This table comes from immunoSEQ multiplex PCR, and its TCRdb copy is limited to in-frame clones, with some not included. The table lists fewer than 40,000 clones, with about 6.8% in the top ten. Germline V gene sequence: CDR1 SEHNR, CDR2 FQNEAQ (reference sequence). V shed 5 bases and J 2 bases; nucleotides not matched to a gene: 6. The CDR3 spans 15 residues. The data are from a study of T cells in women clearing cervical HPV infection. Study in general: Donors had HPV16-related CIN3 or worse; 2 had invasive cancer.

The source is a woman aged 18 to 69 with a cervical HPV16 infection that either progressed to CIN3+ or cleared (not recorded which). Sequenced material: blood buffy coat. The chain joins TRBV7-9 to TRBJ1-2; 9 positions agree with TRBD1. CDR3 bases read: TGTGCCAGCAGCCCAGCTGGGACAGGGAACTATGGC. Protein: CASSPAGTGNYG. The complete CDR3 sequence is CASSPAGTGNYGYTF.